Listed here is a single TCR beta chain. CDR1 is MNHEY and CDR2 is SMNVEV in the germline V gene (reference sequence). The CDR3 sequence is 13 residues long. With 3 bases clipped from V and 9 bases from J, the junction kept 5 bases outside the gene matches. This entry belongs to a study of blood T cell repertoires in COVID-19. Overall study: Sample material is recorded as cDNA or gDNA derived from T cells, B-cell-depleted T cells, or PBMCs.

The authors' processing: Scientists estimated how many nucleated cells there were by amplifying reference gene primers. TCRdb keeps only in-frame clones here, not all; method: immunoSEQ multiplex PCR. V, J and clone size derive from that table, while D and trimming were established from the DNA sequence. The sample has some 76,000 clones, around 86% seen once; the top ten hold about a tenth. V is TRBV27 and J is TRBJ2-1; 7 bases are shared with TRBD2. This sequence was found in a woman between 18 and 29 years old with acute or convalescent COVID-19. The specimen was peripheral blood. The CDR3 loop is CASSFFPGGEQFF. The CDR3 nucleotides are TGTGCCAGCAGTTTTTTTCCGGGGGGTGAGCAGTTCTTC.